Following are 30 T cell receptor beta chains from one sample sequenced in a study of T cell responses to AZD1222 COVID-19 vaccine. Clones were read by immunoSEQ multiplex PCR, and TCRdb kept only the in-frame ones, dropping some. The repertoire holds about 150,000 clones, with roughly 90% as singletons. Sequenced here: peripheral blood, sampled 28 days after the second AZD1222 dose. These receptors were collected from an adult who received the AZD1222 COVID-19 vaccine.

This chain uses TRBV5-5 with TRBJ1-4; D is possibly TRBD1 (6 bases). Germline V gene lookup returns CDR1 SGHKS and CDR2 YYEKEE (reference sequence). CDR3 size: 15 residues. V was pared by 1 base and J by 7 bases, with 14 bases between. CDR3 sequence (DNA): TGTGCCAGCAGCTTGAGCAACAGGGAGAGTGAAAAACTGTTTTTT. Its protein product is CASSLSNRESEKLFF.

This chain links TRBV5-4 with TRBJ1-1; D may be TRBD1 (6 bases). This CDR3 contains 13 residues. Germline CDR1 reads SGHNT; CDR2 reads YYREEE (reference sequence). Trimming took 4 bases from V and 5 from J, leaving 12 bases between them. CDR3 amino acids: CASSPTGKTEAFF. The CDR3 coding sequence is TGTGCCAGCAGCCCTACAGGGAAAACTGAAGCTTTCTTT.

V usage is TRBV5-8 and J usage is TRBJ1-5, with 7 bases fitting TRBD1. The germline CDR1 and CDR2 sequences are SGHTS and YDEGEE. Germline trimming cut 3 bases from V and 2 bases from J; bases unmatched to any gene: 8. This CDR3 spans 16 amino acids. The CDR3 reads CASSSFTGVGNQPQHF. The CDR3 region has the DNA TGTGCCAGCAGCTCCTTTACAGGGGTTGGCAATCAGCCCCAGCATTTT.

The genes are TRBV28 and TRBJ2-7, with 11 bases identical to TRBD1. Losses at the gene ends were 5 bases for V and 4 bases for J; bases not matched to a gene: 10. The germline gives CDR1 MDHEN, CDR2 SYDVKM. This CDR3 spans 16 amino acids. The CDR3 DNA sequence: TGTGCCAGCAGTCCCCCAGGACAGGGGGCATTTTACGAGCAGTACTTC. It specifies CASSPPGQGAFYEQYF.

The chain has TRBV5-8 and TRBJ2-1; either TRBD1 or TRBD2 may fit D (7 bases each). This CDR3 region has 16 residues. Per the germline V gene, CDR1 is SGHTS and CDR2 is YDEGEE. The germline V and J ends were trimmed by 0 bases and 9 bases, with 19 bases remaining between them. CDR3 loop: CASSLAVSGGGIEQFF. The CDR3 bases are TGTGCCAGCAGCTTGGCCGTTTCAGGGGGAGGGATTGAGCAGTTCTTC.

The rearrangement uses TRBV27 and TRBJ2-7, with 8 positions matching TRBD2. Germline CDR1 is MNHEY and CDR2 is SMNVEV (reference sequence). The CDR3 sequence is 15 residues long. Trimming at V came to 5 bases and at J to 3 bases, leaving 9 bases not matched to a gene. The CDR3 bases are TGTGCCAGCAGTCTCACTAGCGGAACTGGCTACGAGCAGTACTTC. Encoded protein: CASSLTSGTGYEQYF.

The V gene is TRBV28, the J gene TRBJ2-7; 7 nucleotides align to TRBD1. V shed 5 bases, J shed 4 bases, and the junction held 8 bases outside the gene matches. Germline assignment: CDR1 MDHEN and CDR2 SYDVKM. The CDR3 is 14 amino acids. The CDR3 region has the DNA TGTGCCAGCAGTCAACCAGGGACAGTTTACGAGCAGTACTTC. Translating gives CASSQPGTVYEQYF.

The chain carries TRBV19 and TRBJ1-1, with TRBD1 as a possible D gene (6 bases). V was shortened by 5 bases and J by 0 bases, with 16 bases between the two germline ends. CDR3 length equals 16 residues. Germline CDR1 LNHDA, CDR2 SQIVND (reference sequence). The CDR3 bases are TGTGCCAGTAGTCGGAGACAGGCGGTTATGAACACTGAAGCTTTCTTT. It encodes CASSRRQAVMNTEAFF. Filled out from reference TRBV19 and TRBJ1-1, the complete variable domain reads DGGITQSPKYLFRKEGQNVTLSCEQNLNHDAMYWYRQDPGQGLRLIYYSQIVNDFQKGDIAEGYSVSREKKESFPLTVTSAQKNPTAFYLCASSRRQAVMNTEAFFGQGTRLTVV.

The genes are TRBV10-3 and TRBJ2-7; 7 positions match TRBD1. The V and J ends lost 6 bases and 0 bases, in that order; junction bases with no gene match: 20. The germline V gene encodes CDR1 ENHRY and CDR2 SYGVKD. The CDR3 is 19 amino acids. CDR3 loop: CAISRTTGTVYSSSYEQYF. The CDR3 region has the DNA TGTGCCATCAGCCGAACTACCGGGACAGTTTATTCCAGCTCCTACGAGCAGTACTTC.

The chain uses TRBV6-5 and TRBJ1-4; the D is unclear. The CDR3 runs 13 residues. Germline CDR1 MNHEY, CDR2 SVGAGI. Deletions cut 4 bases from V and 7 bases from J, with 10 bases between. The CDR3 DNA reads TGTGCCAGCAGTTCCCGGGAGAGTGAAAAACTGTTTTTT. Its translation is CASSSRESEKLFF.

The chain uses TRBV21-1 and TRBJ2-2; whether TRBD2, the table's D call, matches the DNA was not checked. TRBV21-1 is designated a pseudogene. This CDR3 has 18 residues. The CDR3 coding sequence is TGTGCCAGCAGCAAAACCCGCAGTAGCGGGGATAACACCGGGGAGCTGTTTTTT. Residues: CASSKTRSSGDNTGELFF.

V gene TRBV19 combines with J gene TRBJ2-3; TRBD2 agrees at 9 bases. V was clipped by 4 bases and J by 1 base; unmatched bases: 6. CDR1 is LNHDA and CDR2 is SQIVND in the germline V gene (reference sequence). This CDR3 comprises 16 residues. CDR3 amino acids: CASSSGLAWGTDTQYF. DNA of the CDR3: TGTGCCAGTAGTAGCGGACTAGCGTGGGGCACAGATACGCAGTATTTT.

The chain employs TRBV20-1 and TRBJ1-2, with 10 bases that match TRBD1. V was pared by 3 bases and J by 8 bases, with 12 bases of the junction left unmatched. Germline V lookup: CDR1 DFQATT, CDR2 SNEGSKA (reference sequence). The CDR3 is 15 amino acids. The CDR3: CSASYTGQGIGGYTF. The CDR3 bases are TGCAGTGCTAGTTATACGGGACAGGGGATCGGCGGCTACACCTTC.

V and J are TRBV24-1 and TRBJ2-7, with 11 nucleotides matching TRBD1. V lost 3 bases to trimming and J lost 5 bases; unmatched junction nucleotides: 5. Germline V gene sequence: CDR1 KGHDR, CDR2 SFDVKD. This CDR3 contains 15 residues. CDR3 in DNA: TGTGCCACCAGTGATGCGGGACAGGGGGTCGACGAGCAGTACTTC. Its translation: CATSDAGQGVDEQYF.

The chain employs TRBV5-6 and TRBJ2-7, with D unclear. From germline, CDR1 is SGHDT and CDR2 YYEEEE. The CDR3 has 12 residues. V lost 0 bases, J lost 2 bases, and 3 bases lay in between. The CDR3 loop reads CASSLATYEQYF. CDR3 in DNA: TGTGCCAGCAGCTTGGCCACCTACGAGCAGTACTTC.

The chain has TRBV11-3 and TRBJ2-1; 14 nucleotides match TRBD2. The V gene end was trimmed by 0 bases and the J gene end by 0 bases; junction bases not matched to a gene: 4. Germline values: CDR1 SGHNT, CDR2 YENEEA. The CDR3 contains 19 residues. CDR3 amino acids: CASSLDATSGRVSYNEQFF. Here the CDR3 DNA reads TGTGCCAGCAGCTTAGATGCGACTAGCGGGAGGGTCTCCTACAATGAGCAGTTCTTC.

This chain connects TRBV20-1 to TRBJ2-7; tentatively, D is TRBD2 (7 bases). The CDR3 covers 14 residues. Between the trimmed V and J ends, which lost 3 bases and 9 bases, there was a span of 21 bases. CDR1 and CDR2 (germline): DFQATT, SNEGSKA (reference sequence). As DNA, the CDR3 is TGCAGTGCTAGTACGCCCGGGGGGCAGAGTTGGCAGTACTTC. Protein: CSASTPGGQSWQYF.

This chain uses TRBV28 with TRBJ1-1; 10 bases agree with TRBD1. CDR1 and CDR2 (germline): MDHEN, SYDVKM. V shed 1 base, J shed 3 bases, and the junction held 5 bases outside the gene matches. The CDR3 consists of 16 residues. The CDR3 protein is CASSLFYGTGDTEAFF. The CDR3 DNA follows: TGTGCCAGCAGTTTATTTTATGGGACAGGGGACACTGAAGCTTTCTTT.

This clone was recorded once. This chain uses TRBV30 with TRBJ2-1, with D possibly being TRBD1 or TRBD2 (5 bases each). The V end was cut by 1 base, the J end by 1 base, with 5 bases between. The CDR3 covers 13 residues. The germline CDR1 and CDR2 sequences are GTSNPN and SVGIG (reference sequence). The CDR3 DNA sequence: TGTGCCTGGAGTGGGGGGTCCTACAATGAGCAGTTCTTC. Protein: CAWSGGSYNEQFF.

The chain combines TRBV19 with TRBJ2-1, with 12 bases matching TRBD2. Germline CDR1 and CDR2: LNHDA and SQIVND (reference sequence). This CDR3 has 15 residues. The J segment lost 6 bases and the V segment lost 5 bases, leaving 5 bases of the junction unmatched. The CDR3 coding sequence is TGTGCCAGTAGTGCGACTAGCGGGAGAGGCAATGAGCAGTTCTTC. Its protein product is CASSATSGRGNEQFF.

The rearrangement joins TRBV6-2 or TRBV6-3 to TRBJ2-1, with TRBD2 as a possible D gene (5 bases). V lost 0 bases and J lost 9, with 12 bases in between. The CDR3 has 14 residues. Germline CDR1 is MNHEY and CDR2 is SVGEGT. The DNA of the CDR3 is TGTGCCAGCAGTTACTCCGTTACGGGAACTGAGCAGTTCTTC. This codes for CASSYSVTGTEQFF.

The genes are TRBV3-1 (or the pseudogene TRBV3-2) and TRBJ2-7; D is ambiguous. In germline, CDR1 is LGHDT, CDR2 YNNKEL (reference sequence). The germline V and J ends were trimmed by 4 bases and 3 bases, with 10 bases remaining between them. The CDR3 is 13 residues long. CDR3 DNA sequence: TGTGCCAGCAGCCCCACAGCGAACTACGAGCAGTACTTC. This translates into CASSPTANYEQYF.

This clone was seen a single time. V and J are TRBV10-1 and TRBJ2-7; D gene unclear. Germline-derived CDR1 and CDR2 are WNHNN and SYGVQD (reference sequence). This CDR3 is built from 14 residues. The germline V and J ends were trimmed by 3 bases and 0 bases, with 9 bases remaining between them. Here the CDR3 DNA reads TGCGCCAGCAGTGATGGGCGTACCTCCTACGAGCAGTACTTC. It specifies CASSDGRTSYEQYF.

This clone was detected once. The chain carries TRBV4-1 and TRBJ2-3; no firm D call. Trimming shortened V by 3 bases and J by 2 bases, and 12 bases separated the two germline ends. The CDR3 loop spans 15 amino acids. Germline V CDR1 and CDR2: MGHRA, YSYEKL. CDR3 in DNA: TGCGCCAGCAGCCAGGGTCCCACAAACACAGATACGCAGTATTTT. Translation: CASSQGPTNTDTQYF.

This rearrangement joins TRBV27 to TRBJ1-6; D gene uncertain. The CDR3 spans 14 residues. V gave up 6 bases and J gave up 9 bases, with 15 bases separating them. Germline V gene lookup returns CDR1 MNHEY and CDR2 SMNVEV (reference sequence). The CDR3 DNA is TGTGCCAGCAGACTTCCCAGGTTGGGTTCACCCCTCCACTTT. Protein: CASRLPRLGSPLHF.

V and J are TRBV5-1 and TRBJ1-1; 7 bases line up with TRBD1. This CDR3 spans 14 amino acids. Germline assignment: CDR1 SGHRS and CDR2 YFSETQ. The J segment lost 7 bases and the V segment lost 4 bases, leaving 10 bases of the junction unmatched. CDR3 protein: CASSPSTGEGEAFF. As DNA, the CDR3 is TGCGCCAGCAGCCCCTCCACAGGGGAGGGTGAAGCTTTCTTT.

This rearrangement joins TRBV28 to TRBJ2-7, with 8 bases lining up with TRBD2. In germline, CDR1 is MDHEN, CDR2 SYDVKM. The CDR3 totals 16 residues. Trimming at V came to 5 bases and at J to 3 bases, leaving 12 bases not matched to a gene. The CDR3 DNA sequence: TGTGCCAGCAGTCCCGCAGGTCAGCGGGGGCTCTACGAGCAGTACTTC. Translated: CASSPAGQRGLYEQYF.

V gene TRBV11-2 combines with J gene TRBJ2-3, with D hard to call. This CDR3 comprises 15 residues. V dropped 1 base and J dropped 0 bases, with 8 bases sitting between them. Germline CDR1 is SGHAT and CDR2 is FQNNGV. The CDR3 bases are TGTGCCAGCAGCTTAGGTGGCGGTAGCACAGATACGCAGTATTTT. Translated: CASSLGGGSTDTQYF. The full variable domain, with the rest looked up from reference TRBV11-2 and TRBJ2-3, is EAGVAQSPRYKIIEKRQSVAFWCNPISGHATLYWYQQILGQGPKLLIQFQNNGVVDDSQLPKDRFSAERLKGVDSTLKIQPAKLEDSAVYLCASSLGGGSTDTQYFGPGTRLTVL.

This chain links TRBV27 with TRBJ1-2; D uncertain. The germline CDR1 and CDR2 sequences are MNHEY and SMNVEV (reference sequence). The CDR3 covers 15 residues. V was cut by 3 bases and J by 2 bases, with 13 bases left in between. CDR3 residues: CASSLKASDNYGYTF. The CDR3 region has the DNA TGTGCCAGCAGTTTGAAGGCCTCGGACAACTATGGCTACACCTTC.

The V and J genes are TRBV4-1 and TRBJ2-1, with 16 bases lining up with TRBD2. The J segment lost 7 bases and the V segment lost 3 bases, leaving 0 bases of the junction unmatched. CDR1 MGHRA and CDR2 YSYEKL come from the germline V gene. This CDR3 comprises 15 residues. This CDR3 is CASSQGLAGGNEQFF. CDR3 in DNA: TGCGCCAGCAGCCAGGGACTAGCGGGAGGGAATGAGCAGTTCTTC.